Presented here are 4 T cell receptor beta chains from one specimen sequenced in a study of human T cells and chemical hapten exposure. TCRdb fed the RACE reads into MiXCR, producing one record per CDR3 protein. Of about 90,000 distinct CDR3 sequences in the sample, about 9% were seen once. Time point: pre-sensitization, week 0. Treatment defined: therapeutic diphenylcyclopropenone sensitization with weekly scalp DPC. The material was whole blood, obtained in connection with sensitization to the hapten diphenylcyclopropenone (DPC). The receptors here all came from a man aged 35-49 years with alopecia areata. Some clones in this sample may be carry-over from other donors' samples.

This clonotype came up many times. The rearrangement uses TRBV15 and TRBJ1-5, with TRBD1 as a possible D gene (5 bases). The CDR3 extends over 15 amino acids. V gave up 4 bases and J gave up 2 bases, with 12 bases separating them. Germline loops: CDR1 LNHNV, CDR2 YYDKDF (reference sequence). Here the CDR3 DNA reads TGTGCCACCAGCACCGTGAGGGGTGGCAATCAGCCCCAGCATTTT. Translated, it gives CATSTVRGGNQPQHF.

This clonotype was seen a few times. The CDR3 nucleotides read TGTGCCAGCCAGGACGACGTGATCGATGAGCAGTTCTTC. This gives the protein CASQDDVIDEQFF. The rearrangement links TRBV7-9 to TRBJ2-1; D unresolved. V was cut by 8 bases and J by 8 bases, with 16 bases left in between. From germline, CDR1 is SEHNR and CDR2 FQNEAQ (reference sequence). There are 13 residues in the CDR3. Based on the CDR3 plus reference TRBV7-9 and TRBJ2-1, the full variable domain is DTGVSQNPRHKITKRGQNVTFRCDPISEHNRLYWYRQTLGQGPEFLTYFQNEAQLEKSRLLSDRFSAERPKGSFSTLEIQRTEQGDSAMYLCASQDDVIDEQFFGPGTRLTVL.

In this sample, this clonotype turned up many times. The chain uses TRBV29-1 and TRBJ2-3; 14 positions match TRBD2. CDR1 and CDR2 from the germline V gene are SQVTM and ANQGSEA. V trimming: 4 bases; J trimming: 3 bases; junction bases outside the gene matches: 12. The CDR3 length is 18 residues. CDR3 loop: CSVVASGTSGSMTDTQYF. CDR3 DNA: TGCAGCGTTGTAGCCTCCGGGACTAGCGGGAGTATGACAGATACGCAGTATTTT.

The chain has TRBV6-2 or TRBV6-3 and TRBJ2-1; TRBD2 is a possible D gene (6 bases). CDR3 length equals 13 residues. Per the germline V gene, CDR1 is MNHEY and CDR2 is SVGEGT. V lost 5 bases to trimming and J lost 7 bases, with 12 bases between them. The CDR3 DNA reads TGTGCCAGCAGTCGCGGGAACACTAATGAGCAGTTCTTC. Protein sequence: CASSRGNTNEQFF.